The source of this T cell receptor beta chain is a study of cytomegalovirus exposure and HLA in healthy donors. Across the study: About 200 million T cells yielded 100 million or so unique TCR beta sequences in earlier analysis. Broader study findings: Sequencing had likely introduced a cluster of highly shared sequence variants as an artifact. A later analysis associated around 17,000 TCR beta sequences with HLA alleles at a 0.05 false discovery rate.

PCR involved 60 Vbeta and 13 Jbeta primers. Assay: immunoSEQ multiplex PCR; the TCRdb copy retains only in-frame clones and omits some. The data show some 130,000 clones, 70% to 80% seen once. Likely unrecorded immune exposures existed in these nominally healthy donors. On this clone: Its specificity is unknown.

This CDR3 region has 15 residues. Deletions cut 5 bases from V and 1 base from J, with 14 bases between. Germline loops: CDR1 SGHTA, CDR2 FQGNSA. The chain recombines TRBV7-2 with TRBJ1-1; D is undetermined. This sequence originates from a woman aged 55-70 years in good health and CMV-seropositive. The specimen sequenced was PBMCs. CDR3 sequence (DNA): TGTGCCAGCAGCCTGAGCGGGTACGGGAACACTGAAGCTTTCTTT. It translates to CASSLSGYGNTEAFF.